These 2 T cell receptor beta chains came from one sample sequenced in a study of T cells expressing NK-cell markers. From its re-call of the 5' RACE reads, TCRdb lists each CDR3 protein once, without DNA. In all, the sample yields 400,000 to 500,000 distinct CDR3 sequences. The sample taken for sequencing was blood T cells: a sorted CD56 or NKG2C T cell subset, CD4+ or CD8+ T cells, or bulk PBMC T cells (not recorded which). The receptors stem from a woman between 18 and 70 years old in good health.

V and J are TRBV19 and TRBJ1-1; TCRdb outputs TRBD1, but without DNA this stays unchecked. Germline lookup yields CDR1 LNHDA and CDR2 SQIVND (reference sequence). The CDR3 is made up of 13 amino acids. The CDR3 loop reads CASSLTGTTEAFF.

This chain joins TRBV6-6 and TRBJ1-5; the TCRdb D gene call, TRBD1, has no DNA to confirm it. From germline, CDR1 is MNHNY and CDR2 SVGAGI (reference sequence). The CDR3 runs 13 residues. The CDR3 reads CATNRGSNQPQHF.